These 14 T cell receptor beta chains originate from one sample sequenced in a study of T cell responses to AZD1222 COVID-19 vaccine. Sequencing was performed with immunoSEQ multiplex PCR; in TCRdb, only in-frame clones are kept and a portion is missing. Among 110,000 or so clones listed, about 90% were seen once. Sequences were derived from peripheral blood, sampled on day 0 of AZD1222 vaccination. These receptor sequences come from an adult in good health.

V and J are TRBV27 and TRBJ2-7; TRBD2 matches 10 bases. Per germline, CDR1 MNHEY and CDR2 SMNVEV (reference sequence). V shed 7 bases, J shed 4 bases, and the junction held 7 bases outside the gene matches. This CDR3 region has 14 residues. CDR3 DNA: TGTGCCAGCACCCGACTAGCGGGTACATACGAGCAGTACTTC. It encodes CASTRLAGTYEQYF.

The chain employs TRBV19 and TRBJ1-2; D remains ambiguous. The CDR3 sequence is 13 residues long. V lost 5 bases and J 2 bases, leaving 9 bases between the germline ends. CDR1 LNHDA and CDR2 SQIVND come from the germline V gene (reference sequence). In nucleotides, the CDR3 is TGTGCCAGTAGTCCCAAGGGCAACTATGGCTACACCTTC. This translates into CASSPKGNYGYTF.

This chain uses TRBV10-3 with TRBJ1-2; 10 nucleotides align to TRBD1. CDR3 length equals 15 residues. With 4 bases clipped from V and 4 bases from J, the junction kept 6 bases outside the gene matches. The germline V gene has CDR1 ENHRY and CDR2 SYGVKD. Here the CDR3 DNA reads TGTGCCATCAGTGGAGGGACAGGGGCTGGCTATGGCTACACCTTC. Translated, it gives CAISGGTGAGYGYTF.

The rearrangement links TRBV9 to TRBJ1-3; D may be TRBD1 (5 bases). Germline V gene lookup returns CDR1 SGDLS and CDR2 YYNGEE. With 3 bases removed from V and 4 bases from J, the gap between germline ends came to 8 bases. The CDR3 is 13 amino acids. The CDR3 spells CASSAGWGNTIYF. CDR3 DNA sequence: TGTGCCAGCAGCGCAGGGTGGGGAAACACCATATATTTT.

The chain is built from TRBV28 and TRBJ1-1; D gene uncertain. Germline assignment: CDR1 MDHEN and CDR2 SYDVKM. This CDR3 spans 15 amino acids. Trimming removed 6 bases at V and 1 base at J, with 15 bases between. Here the CDR3 DNA reads TGTGCCAGCAGCGCTAGTCCGAGGAGGAACACTGAAGCTTTCTTT. It yields the protein CASSASPRRNTEAFF.

J is TRBJ1-4 and V is TRBV7-9; D may be TRBD1 (6 bases). Trimming left V 6 bases short and J 8 bases short, with 19 bases between. Germline CDR1 and CDR2: SEHNR and FQNEAQ (reference sequence). This CDR3 is built from 15 residues. CDR3 loop: CASSAGEVFAEKLFF. The CDR3 DNA sequence: TGTGCCAGCAGTGCAGGGGAGGTTTTTGCGGAAAAACTGTTTTTT.

V and J are TRBV9 and TRBJ2-1; D possibly corresponds to TRBD2 (6 bases). V was clipped by 2 bases and J by 2 bases, with 11 bases between them. The CDR3 is 15 residues long. Germline CDR1 and CDR2: SGDLS and YYNGEE. CDR3 residues: CASSVEIAAYNEQFF. The CDR3 bases are TGTGCCAGCAGCGTTGAAATAGCGGCCTACAATGAGCAGTTCTTC.

The chain joins TRBV3-1 (or the pseudogene TRBV3-2) to TRBJ1-3; maybe TRBD1 (6 bases). There are 15 residues in the CDR3. Germline CDR1 is LGHDT and CDR2 is YNNKEL (reference sequence). V gave up 3 bases and J gave up 4 bases, with 13 bases separating them. The CDR3 spells CASSQPQGRGNTIYF. CDR3 DNA: TGTGCCAGCAGCCAGCCTCAGGGGAGAGGAAACACCATATATTTT.

This rearrangement joins TRBV5-1 to TRBJ1-1; D possibly corresponds to TRBD1 (6 bases). This CDR3 has 17 residues. V gave up 1 base and J gave up 1 base, with 17 bases separating them. In germline, CDR1 is SGHRS, CDR2 YFSETQ. CDR3 residues: CASSLRGGEAWNTEAFF. For the CDR3, the DNA is TGCGCCAGCAGCTTGAGGGGGGGCGAGGCGTGGAACACTGAAGCTTTCTTT.

As for this clone: Other nucleotide sequences from this sample produce the same CDR3. The chain links TRBV20-1 to TRBJ2-2; no clear D. Germline-derived CDR1 and CDR2 are DFQATT and SNEGSKA (reference sequence). This CDR3 spans 13 amino acids. Deletions cut 3 bases from V and 2 bases from J, with 7 bases between. In nucleotides, the CDR3 is TGCAGTGCTAGTTCTACAAACACCGGGGAGCTGTTTTTT. Translated, it gives CSASSTNTGELFF.

The V and J genes are TRBV7-3 and TRBJ2-3; 8 bases align to TRBD1. This CDR3 has 15 residues. V lost 1 base and J lost 5; bases outside the gene matches: 5. CDR1 and CDR2 (germline): SGHTA, FQGTGA. The DNA of the CDR3 is TGTGCCAGCAGCTTAAGCGGGACAGGACAAGATACGCAGTATTTT. Residues: CASSLSGTGQDTQYF.

This sequence joins TRBV10-2 and TRBJ2-1; TRBD1 matches 8 bases. The CDR3 runs 14 residues. V lost 8 bases, J lost 6 bases, and 9 bases stayed unmatched. From germline, CDR1 is WSHSY and CDR2 SAAADI. DNA of the CDR3: TGCGCCAGCTATACTCGAGGACAGGGCAATGAGCAGTTCTTC. Its translation is CASYTRGQGNEQFF.

V usage is TRBV19 and J usage is TRBJ1-2; D not resolved. Trimming left V 4 bases short and J 2 bases short, with 8 bases between. Per germline, CDR1 LNHDA and CDR2 SQIVND (reference sequence). The CDR3 extends over 13 amino acids. In DNA form, the CDR3 reads TGTGCCAGTAGTAGGGTCGAGAACTATGGCTACACCTTC. It codes for CASSRVENYGYTF.

This clone was seen just once. The J gene is TRBJ1-3, the V gene TRBV6-5, with D uncertain. The CDR3 runs to 13 residues. Between the trimmed V and J ends, which lost 6 bases and 0 bases, there was a span of 6 bases. Looked up from germline, CDR1 is MNHEY and CDR2 is SVGAGI. CDR3 nucleotide sequence: TGTGCCAGCAGCTCCCTCTCTGGAAACACCATATATTTT. This gives the protein CASSSLSGNTIYF.